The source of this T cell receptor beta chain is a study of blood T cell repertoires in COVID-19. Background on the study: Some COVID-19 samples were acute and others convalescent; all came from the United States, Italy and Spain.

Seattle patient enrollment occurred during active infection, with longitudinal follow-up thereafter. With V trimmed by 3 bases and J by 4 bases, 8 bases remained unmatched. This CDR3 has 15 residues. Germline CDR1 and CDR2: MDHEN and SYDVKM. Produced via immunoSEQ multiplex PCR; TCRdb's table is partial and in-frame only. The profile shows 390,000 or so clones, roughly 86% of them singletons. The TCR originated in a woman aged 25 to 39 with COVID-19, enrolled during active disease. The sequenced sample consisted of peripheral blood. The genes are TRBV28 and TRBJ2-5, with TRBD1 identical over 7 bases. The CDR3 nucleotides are TGTGCCAGCAGTTTTGACAGGGTGGCGGCAGAGACCCAGTACTTC. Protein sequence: CASSFDRVAAETQYF.